A selection of T cell receptor beta chains follows, all from one sample in a study of blood T cells in healthy people across ages. TCRdb called the 5' RACE reads again in MiXCR, with one record for every CDR3 protein. The data show over 500,000 distinct CDR3 sequences, 52% seen once. Material: blood. Source of these receptors: a woman older than 75 in good health. The CDR3 runs from the conserved cysteine through the conserved F or W. A D gene is named only where the DNA matches it firmly. A row's size may be missing; if present it is once, few, many or a size class.

CDR3 | DNA | J | V | size | D
CASSQLRTSPLHF | TGCGCCAGCAGCCAACTCCGAACTTCACCCCTCCACTTT | TRBJ1-6 | TRBV4-1 | many | .
CSASSGEVTDTQYF | TGCAGTGCTAGCAGCGGGGAGGTAACAGATACGCAGTATTTT | TRBJ2-3 | TRBV20-1 | . | TRBD2
CSARDGPLRSHF | TGCAGTGCTAGAGATGGGCCCCTCCGGTCGCATTTT | TRBJ1-5 | TRBV20-1 | few | .
CSARDPGCEAFF | TGCAGTGCTAGAGACCCCGGATGTGAAGCTTTCTTT | TRBJ1-1 | TRBV20-1 | few | .
CASSLVRGTEAFF | TGTGCCAGCAGCTTAGTACGGGGCACTGAAGCTTTCTTT | TRBJ1-1 | TRBV7-2 | few | .
CASIPGSEGEGRNEQFF | TGTGCCAGCATCCCCGGGTCCGAGGGGGAGGGCCGCAATGAGCAGTTCTTC | TRBJ2-1 | TRBV5-5 | many | .
CASSFVTSNNEQFF | TGTGCCAGCAGCTTTGTCACGAGTAACAATGAGCAGTTCTTC | TRBJ2-1 | TRBV7-9 | . | .
CASRAGTDTQYF | TGCGCCAGCAGGGCAGGCACAGATACGCAGTATTTT | TRBJ2-3 | TRBV5-1 | many | .
CASSADSRATDTQYF | TGTGCCAGCAGCGCCGACTCCCGGGCTACAGATACGCAGTATTTT | TRBJ2-3 | TRBV7-9 | . | .
CASSPGTSFWNEQFF | TGTGCCAGCAGCCCCGGGACTAGCTTCTGGAATGAGCAGTTCTTC | TRBJ2-1 | TRBV14 | many | TRBD2
CASSLGDYYNEQFF | TGTGCCAGCAGCTTAGGGGACTACTACAATGAGCAGTTCTTC | TRBJ2-1 | TRBV11-2 | . | TRBD2
CASGGYNSPLHF | TGTGCCAGCGGAGGTTATAATTCACCCCTCCACTTT | TRBJ1-6 | TRBV6-5 | many | .
CASSFRGNLWGDGEQYF | TGTGCCAGCAGTTTTAGAGGAAATTTATGGGGGGATGGCGAGCAGTACTTC | TRBJ2-7 | TRBV12-3/TRBV12-4 | . | .
CASSQDRAGVYYEQYF | TGTGCCAGCAGCCAAGATAGAGCGGGGGTGTACTACGAGCAGTACTTC | TRBJ2-7 | TRBV25-1 | . | TRBD2
CASSPPQAGAYNEQFF | TGTGCCAGCTCACCACCTCAGGCGGGAGCCTACAATGAGCAGTTCTTC | TRBJ2-1 | TRBV18 | . | TRBD2
CASSLAGLIFGEQYF | TGCGCCAGCAGCTTGGCCGGGTTAATCTTCGGCGAGCAGTACTTC | TRBJ2-7 | TRBV5-1 | many | .
CSARDPTRPSYNEQFF | TGCAGTGCTAGAGATCCGACTAGGCCTTCCTACAATGAGCAGTTCTTC | TRBJ2-1 | TRBV20-1 | . | .
CASSYGRWPSGQETQFF | TGTGCCAGCAGTTACGGTCGGTGGCCTAGTGGGCAAGAGACCCAGTTCTTC | TRBJ2-1 | TRBV6-5 | few | .
CASSLKVSPYEQYF | TGTGCCAGCAGTTTGAAAGTCTCACCCTACGAGCAGTACTTC | TRBJ2-7 | TRBV27 | . | .
CASSSRLGTSDSTDTQYF | TGTGCCAGCAGCTCCCGGCTCGGGACTAGCGATAGCACAGATACGCAGTATTTT | TRBJ2-3 | TRBV7-6 | . | TRBD2
CASSLEGTSYNSPLHF | TGTGCCAGCAGCTTAGAGGGTACCTCCTATAATTCACCCCTCCACTTT | TRBJ1-6 | TRBV7-2 | . | .
CASSQFVDSLREQYF | TGTGCCAGCAGCCAGTTCGTGGATTCCCTAAGGGAGCAGTACTTC | TRBJ2-5 | TRBV3-1 | . | .
CASSPSAGGLVDTQYF | TGTGCCAGCAGCCCCTCTGCGGGGGGGCTGGTAGATACGCAGTATTTT | TRBJ2-3 | TRBV9 | . | TRBD2
CASSSTGSVYNEQFF | TGTGCCAGCAGCTCTACAGGTAGCGTTTACAATGAGCAGTTCTTC | TRBJ2-1 | TRBV6-5 | many | .
CASSGSRPEDIQYF | TGTGCCAGCAGCGGGAGCCGGCCCGAAGACATTCAGTACTTC | TRBJ2-4 | TRBV5-6 | . | .
CASSLLRDRGGYTF | TGTGCCAGCAGTCTCTTGCGGGACAGGGGTGGCTACACCTTC | TRBJ1-2 | TRBV27 | many | TRBD1
CASSLFEPKFYNEQYF | TGTGCCAGCAGTCTATTCGAGCCCAAATTCTACAATGAGCAGTACTTC | TRBJ2-7 | TRBV3-1 | few | .
CASSPDLTDSPLHF | TGTGCCAGCAGCCCGGACCTAACTGACTCACCCCTCCACTTT | TRBJ1-6 | TRBV12-3/TRBV12-4 | . | .
CSARGQGALSYNTGELFF | TGCAGTGCTAGGGGACAGGGGGCGCTCAGTTATAACACCGGGGAGCTGTTTTTT | TRBJ2-2 | TRBV20-1 | once | TRBD1
CACQTRGNSPLHF | TGTGCCTGCCAAACGAGGGGTAATTCACCCCTCCACTTT | TRBJ1-6 | TRBV30 | . | .
CASSSAYVWVQGGSYNEQFF | TGCGCCAGCAGCTCAGCCTACGTGTGGGTGCAAGGGGGCTCCTACAATGAGCAGTTCTTC | TRBJ2-1 | TRBV5-1 | . | .
CASEDMRDIQYF | TGTGCCAGCGAGGACATGAGGGACATTCAGTACTTC | TRBJ2-4 | TRBV7-9 | . | .
CASSQVGDRGQDEQFF | TGTGCCAGCAGCCAAGTCGGGGACAGGGGGCAAGATGAGCAGTTCTTC | TRBJ2-1 | TRBV14 | few | TRBD1
CASSPLLAGLTDTQYF | TGTGCCAGCAGCCCCCTCCTAGCGGGACTCACAGATACGCAGTATTTT | TRBJ2-3 | TRBV4-2 | . | TRBD2
CASSTADMPRQYF | TGTGCCAGCAGTACCGCCGACATGCCGAGGCAGTACTTC | TRBJ2-7 | TRBV6-1 | many | .
CASSQLNTDQPQHF | TGCGCCAGCAGCCAGCTTAACACGGACCAGCCCCAGCATTTT | TRBJ1-5 | TRBV4-1 | few | .
CASSDLGTGPSTDTQYF | TGTGCCAGCAGTGATCTAGGAACCGGTCCCTCCACAGATACGCAGTATTTT | TRBJ2-3 | TRBV2 | . | .
CASSFGQGVTRSQETQYF | TGTGCCAGCAGTTTCGGGCAGGGAGTTACGAGGTCCCAAGAGACCCAGTACTTC | TRBJ2-5 | TRBV12-3/TRBV12-4 | . | .
CASSWGPTYNEQFF | TGTGCCAGCAGTTGGGGGCCCACCTACAATGAGCAGTTCTTC | TRBJ2-1 | TRBV12-3/TRBV12-4 | many | .
CASSPRTGPVTDTQYF | TGTGCCAGCAGTCCCCGGACAGGGCCCGTCACAGATACGCAGTATTTT | TRBJ2-3 | TRBV12-3/TRBV12-4 | many | TRBD1
CASSPLDNEQFF | TGTGCCAGCAGTCCCCTCGACAATGAGCAGTTCTTC | TRBJ2-1 | TRBV12-3/TRBV12-4 | many | .
CASSLARGGDEKLFF | TGTGCCAGCAGCTTAGCCCGGGGAGGGGATGAAAAACTGTTTTTT | TRBJ1-4 | TRBV7-2 | . | .
CASSGGTSAEQYF | TGTGCCAGCAGTGGAGGGACATCAGCCGAGCAGTACTTC | TRBJ2-7 | TRBV28 | many | .
CASSYPYTDTQYF | TGCGCCAGCAGCTATCCTTACACAGATACGCAGTATTTT | TRBJ2-3 | TRBV5-1 | . | .
CASRVKLQGATEAFF | TGTGCCAGCAGAGTTAAATTGCAGGGGGCAACTGAAGCTTTCTTT | TRBJ1-1 | TRBV6-6 | . | TRBD1
CASSGLWLSYEQYF | TGTGCCAGCAGTGGTCTCTGGTTGTCCTACGAGCAGTACTTC | TRBJ2-7 | TRBV2 | . | .
CSAGGSPSTDTQYF | TGCAGTGCGGGGGGTAGTCCTAGCACAGATACGCAGTATTTT | TRBJ2-3 | TRBV20-1 | . | .
CASSLTGIVGEQYF | TGTGCCAGCAGCCTTACAGGGATAGTCGGCGAGCAGTACTTC | TRBJ2-7 | TRBV7-2 | . | .
CASSLGTGGSKNIQYF | TGTGCCAGCAGCTTAGGGACAGGGGGCTCCAAAAACATTCAGTACTTC | TRBJ2-4 | TRBV7-6 | many | TRBD1
CASSDSQGWSTDTQYF | TGTGCCAGCAGTGACTCCCAGGGTTGGAGCACAGATACGCAGTATTTT | TRBJ2-3 | TRBV25-1 | . | .
CAISGGHELGETQYF | TGTGCCATCAGTGGGGGACACGAACTGGGGGAGACCCAGTACTTC | TRBJ2-5 | TRBV10-3 | . | .
CASGGWSAASYNEQFF | TGTGCCAGCGGGGGATGGTCCGCGGCCTCCTACAATGAGCAGTTCTTC | TRBJ2-1 | TRBV7-9 | once | .
CAWTGLTGELFF | TGTGCCTGGACCGGCCTAACCGGGGAGCTGTTTTTT | TRBJ2-2 | TRBV30 | . | .
CASSVHTYEQYF | TGTGCCAGCAGTGTTCATACCTACGAGCAGTACTTC | TRBJ2-7 | TRBV6-1 | . | .
CASSLGDSYYTF | TGCGCCAGCAGCTTGGGTGACAGTTACTACACCTTC | TRBJ1-2 | TRBV5-1 | . | .